This entry concerns a single T cell receptor beta chain. Per the authors' pipeline: From reference gene primer amplification, estimates of nucleated cell counts were derived. Clones were read by immunoSEQ multiplex PCR, and TCRdb kept only the in-frame ones, dropping some. V, J and clone size were drawn from that table, and D and trimming were deduced from the DNA. The data hold tens of thousands of clones, with about 94% observed a single time. These data belong to a study of blood T cell repertoires in COVID-19. Germline V lookup: CDR1 LGHDT, CDR2 YNNKEL (reference sequence). Trimming removed 4 bases from V and 1 base from J; junction bases left unmatched: 6. The CDR3 spans 16 residues.

Sequenced: peripheral blood. The sequence was obtained from a man in his 70s with active COVID-19. The rearrangement links TRBV3-1 (or the pseudogene TRBV3-2) to TRBJ2-1, with 8 bases lining up with TRBD2. The CDR3 loop reads CASSPDGGGSYNEQFF. The CDR3 DNA is TGTGCCAGCAGCCCCGACGGGGGGGGGTCCTACAATGAGCAGTTCTTC.